These 2 T cell receptor beta chains share one sample of origin, sequenced in a study of blood T cell repertoires in COVID-19. Some clones are missing from TCRdb's copy, which holds only in-frame ones; the method was immunoSEQ multiplex PCR. Among roughly 210,000 clones, less than 90% were seen once, and the ten largest hold more than 9%. Sequencing was performed on peripheral blood. Receptors originate from a woman older than 75 with COVID-19, enrolled during active disease.

The chain is built from TRBV6-2 or TRBV6-3 and TRBJ2-2; 7 bases fit TRBD1. The CDR3 runs to 17 residues. Germline V CDR1 and CDR2: MNHEY, SVGEGT. V was clipped by 2 bases and J by 5 bases; unmatched bases: 11. The CDR3 DNA sequence: TGTGCCAGCAGTTACCATAGCCGACTACAGGGGACCGGGGAGCTGTTTTTT. Amino acid sequence: CASSYHSRLQGTGELFF.

The chain recombines TRBV19 with TRBJ1-5, with D hard to call. CDR1 and CDR2 (germline): LNHDA, SQIVND (reference sequence). CDR3 size: 13 residues. V dropped 3 bases and J dropped 7 bases, with 10 bases sitting between them. In DNA, the CDR3 is TGTGCCAGTAGTATGGACGGCGGGCAGCCCCAGCATTTT. Translation gives CASSMDGGQPQHF.